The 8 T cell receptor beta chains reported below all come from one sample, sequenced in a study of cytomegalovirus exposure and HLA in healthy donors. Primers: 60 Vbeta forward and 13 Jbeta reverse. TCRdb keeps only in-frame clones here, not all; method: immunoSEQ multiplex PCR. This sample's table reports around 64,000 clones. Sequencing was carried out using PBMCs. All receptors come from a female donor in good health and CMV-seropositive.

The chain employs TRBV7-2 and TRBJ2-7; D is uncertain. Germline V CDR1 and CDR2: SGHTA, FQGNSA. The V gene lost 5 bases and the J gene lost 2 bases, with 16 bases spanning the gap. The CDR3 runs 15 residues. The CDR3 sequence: CASSLRSSIAYEQYF. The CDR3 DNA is TGTGCCAGCAGCCTAAGGAGTTCAATTGCCTACGAGCAGTACTTC.

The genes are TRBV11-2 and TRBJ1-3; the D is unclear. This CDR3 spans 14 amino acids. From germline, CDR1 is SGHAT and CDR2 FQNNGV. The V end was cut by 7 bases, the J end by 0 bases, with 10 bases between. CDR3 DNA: TGTGCCAGCACCTTGGGCCACTCTGGAAACACCATATATTTT. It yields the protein CASTLGHSGNTIYF.

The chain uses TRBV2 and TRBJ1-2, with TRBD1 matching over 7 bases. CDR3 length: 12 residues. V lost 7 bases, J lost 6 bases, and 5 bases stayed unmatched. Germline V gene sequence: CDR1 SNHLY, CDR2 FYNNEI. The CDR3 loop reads CASTTGFDGYTF. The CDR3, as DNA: TGTGCCAGCACGACAGGGTTCGATGGCTACACCTTC.

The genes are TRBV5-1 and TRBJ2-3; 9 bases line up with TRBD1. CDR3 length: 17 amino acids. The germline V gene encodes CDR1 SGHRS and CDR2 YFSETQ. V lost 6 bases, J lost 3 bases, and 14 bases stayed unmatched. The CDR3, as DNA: TGCGCCAGCAACACGGGAATTTCGACAGGGGGTACAGATACGCAGTATTTT. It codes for CASNTGISTGGTDTQYF.

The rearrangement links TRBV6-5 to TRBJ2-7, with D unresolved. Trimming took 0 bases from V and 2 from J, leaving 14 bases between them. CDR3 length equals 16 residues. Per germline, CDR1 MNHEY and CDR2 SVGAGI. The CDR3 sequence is CASSYSKTGTPYEQYF. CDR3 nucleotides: TGTGCCAGCAGTTACTCGAAGACTGGAACACCCTACGAGCAGTACTTC.

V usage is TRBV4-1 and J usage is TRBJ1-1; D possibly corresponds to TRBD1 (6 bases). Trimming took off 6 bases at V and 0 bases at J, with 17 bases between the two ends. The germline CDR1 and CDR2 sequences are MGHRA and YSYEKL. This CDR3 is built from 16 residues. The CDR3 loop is CASRQQGSGLNTEAFF. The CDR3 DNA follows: TGCGCCAGCAGGCAACAGGGTTCTGGTTTGAACACTGAAGCTTTCTTT.

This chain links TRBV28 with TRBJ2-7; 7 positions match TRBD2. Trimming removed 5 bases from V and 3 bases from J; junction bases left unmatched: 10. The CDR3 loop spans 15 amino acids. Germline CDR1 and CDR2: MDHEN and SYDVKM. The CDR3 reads CASSLPSGPRYEQYF. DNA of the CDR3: TGTGCCAGCAGTCTCCCTAGCGGCCCACGCTACGAGCAGTACTTC. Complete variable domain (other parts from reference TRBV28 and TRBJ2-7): DVKVTQSSRYLVKRTGEKVFLECVQDMDHENMFWYRQDPGLGLRLIYFSYDVKMKEKGDIPEGYSVSREKKERFSLILESASTNQTSMYLCASSLPSGPRYEQYFGPGTRLTVT.

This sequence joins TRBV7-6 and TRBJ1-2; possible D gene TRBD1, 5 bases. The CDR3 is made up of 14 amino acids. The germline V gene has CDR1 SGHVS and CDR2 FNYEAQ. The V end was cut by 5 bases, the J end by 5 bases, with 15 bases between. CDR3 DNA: TGTGCCAGCAGCAAGGGGTGGGGGGATTATGGCTACACCTTC. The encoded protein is CASSKGWGDYGYTF.